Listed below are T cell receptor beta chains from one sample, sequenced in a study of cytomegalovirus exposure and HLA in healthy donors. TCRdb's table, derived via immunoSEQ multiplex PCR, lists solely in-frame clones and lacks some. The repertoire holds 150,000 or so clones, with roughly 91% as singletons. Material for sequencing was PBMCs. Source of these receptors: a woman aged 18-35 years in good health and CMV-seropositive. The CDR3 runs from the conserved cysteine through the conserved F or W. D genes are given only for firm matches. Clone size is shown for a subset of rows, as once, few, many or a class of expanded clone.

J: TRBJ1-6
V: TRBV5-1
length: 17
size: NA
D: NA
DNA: TGCGCCAGCAGCTTAGGAGTTGATGACAGGCCTATCTGGCCCCTCCACTTT
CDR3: CASSLGVDDRPIWPLHF

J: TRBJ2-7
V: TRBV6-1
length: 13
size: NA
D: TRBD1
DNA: TGTGCCAGCAGTGTAGGGACAGGGTACGAGCAGTACTTC
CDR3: CASSVGTGYEQYF

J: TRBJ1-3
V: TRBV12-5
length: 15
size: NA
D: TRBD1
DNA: TGTGCTAGTGGTGCAAGCCGACAGGGCCGGTACACCATATATTTT
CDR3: CASGASRQGRYTIYF

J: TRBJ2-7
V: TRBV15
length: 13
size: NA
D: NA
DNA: TGTGCCACCGGAATTGACAACTCCTACGAGCAGTACTTC
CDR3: CATGIDNSYEQYF

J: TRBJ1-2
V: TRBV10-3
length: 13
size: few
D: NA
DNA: TGTGCCATCAGTGAACAAACTAACTATGGCTACACCTTC
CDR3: CAISEQTNYGYTF

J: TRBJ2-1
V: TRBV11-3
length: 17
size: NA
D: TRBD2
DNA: TGTGCCAGCAGCTCCCCGGCATGGGCGGGAGCGTTCAATGAGCAGTTCTTC
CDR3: CASSSPAWAGAFNEQFF

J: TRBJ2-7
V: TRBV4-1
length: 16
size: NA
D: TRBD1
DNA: TGCGCCAGCAGCCAAGATAAGGGACAGGGGGTCGACGAGCAGTACTTC
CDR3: CASSQDKGQGVDEQYF

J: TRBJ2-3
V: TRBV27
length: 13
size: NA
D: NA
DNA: TGTGCCAGCGGGCAGGAAAGCACAGATACGCAGTATTTT
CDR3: CASGQESTDTQYF

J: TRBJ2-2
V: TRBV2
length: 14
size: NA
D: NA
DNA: TGTGCCAGCAGTGAAGGGGAGTGGGCCGGGGAGCTGTTTTTT
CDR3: CASSEGEWAGELFF

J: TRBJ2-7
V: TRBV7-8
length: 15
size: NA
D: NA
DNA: TGTGCCAGCAGCTTAGTTCGGGAAACCTCCTACGAGCAGTACTTC
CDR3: CASSLVRETSYEQYF

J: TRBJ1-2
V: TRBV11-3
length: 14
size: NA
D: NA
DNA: TGTGCCAGCAGCTTAGACGGACAGAACTATGGCTACACCTTC
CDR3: CASSLDGQNYGYTF

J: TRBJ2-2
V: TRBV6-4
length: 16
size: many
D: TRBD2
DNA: TGTGCCAGCAGCAGTGGGGGGGAGTCGAACACCGGGGAGCTGTTTTTT
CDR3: CASSSGGESNTGELFF

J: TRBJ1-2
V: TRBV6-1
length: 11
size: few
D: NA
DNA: TGTGCCAGCAGTGACAGCGGTAGCTACACCTTC
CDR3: CASSDSGSYTF

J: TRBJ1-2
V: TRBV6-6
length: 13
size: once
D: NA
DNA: TGTGCCTCCCGGTTGGGCGCTAACTATGGCTACACCTTC
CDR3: CASRLGANYGYTF

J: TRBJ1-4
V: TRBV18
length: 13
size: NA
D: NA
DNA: TGTGCCAGCTCACCGGGACTTAATGAAAAACTGTTTTTT
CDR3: CASSPGLNEKLFF

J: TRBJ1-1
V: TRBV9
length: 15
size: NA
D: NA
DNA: TGTGCCAGCAGCGTAGCCGGGCGGCCGGGAACTGAAGCTTTCTTT
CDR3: CASSVAGRPGTEAFF

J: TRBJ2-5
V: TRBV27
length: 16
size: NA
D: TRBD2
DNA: TGTGCCAGCAGTTTATGGGGTAGCGGGAAGCAAGAGACCCAGTACTTC
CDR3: CASSLWGSGKQETQYF

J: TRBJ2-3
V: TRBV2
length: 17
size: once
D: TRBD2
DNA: TGTGCCAGCAGTGAATGGGCTAGCGGGCGGGACGCAGATACGCAGTATTTT
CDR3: CASSEWASGRDADTQYF

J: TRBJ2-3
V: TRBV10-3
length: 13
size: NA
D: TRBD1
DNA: TGTGCCATCAGTGAAGACAGGGGGAATACGCAGTATTTT
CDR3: CAISEDRGNTQYF

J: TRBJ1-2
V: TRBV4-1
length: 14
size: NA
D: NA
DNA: TGCGCCAGCAGCCAAGGTTCCGGTCTCTATGGCTACACCTTC
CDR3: CASSQGSGLYGYTF

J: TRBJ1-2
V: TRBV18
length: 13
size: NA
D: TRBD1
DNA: TGTGCCAGCTCACCGTGGACAGGGGAGGTCTACACCTTC
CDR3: CASSPWTGEVYTF

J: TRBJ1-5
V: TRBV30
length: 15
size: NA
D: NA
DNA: TGTGCCTGGAGTGCCAGGGTGTATAGCAATCAGCCCCAGCATTTT
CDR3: CAWSARVYSNQPQHF

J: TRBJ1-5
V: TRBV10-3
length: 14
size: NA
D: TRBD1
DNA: TGTGCCATCAGTGGGACAGGGGAACGTCAGCCCCAGCATTTT
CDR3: CAISGTGERQPQHF

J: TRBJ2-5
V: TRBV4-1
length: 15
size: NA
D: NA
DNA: TGCGCCAGCAGCCAAGATGGAGCAGGGGGGGAGACCCAGTACTTC
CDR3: CASSQDGAGGETQYF

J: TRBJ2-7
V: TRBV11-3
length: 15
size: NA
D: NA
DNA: TGTGCCAGCAGCTTATCTTTGGGGCAGGGCTACGAGCAGTACTTC
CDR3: CASSLSLGQGYEQYF

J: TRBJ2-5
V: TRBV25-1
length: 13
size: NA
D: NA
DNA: TGTGCCAGCAGTGAACTGGGGCCCGACAGGCCGTACTTC
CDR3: CASSELGPDRPYF

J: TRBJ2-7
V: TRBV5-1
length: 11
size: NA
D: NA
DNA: TGCGCCAGCAGCTCCGAGAGCGAGCAGTACTTC
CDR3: CASSSESEQYF

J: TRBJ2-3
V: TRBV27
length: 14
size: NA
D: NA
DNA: TGTGCCAGCAGTCGGGACTTCAACACAGATACGCAGTATTTT
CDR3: CASSRDFNTDTQYF

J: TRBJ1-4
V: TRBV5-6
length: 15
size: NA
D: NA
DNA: TGTGCCAGCAGTTTTTACAGGGCTCCGGATGAAAAACTGTTTTTT
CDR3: CASSFYRAPDEKLFF

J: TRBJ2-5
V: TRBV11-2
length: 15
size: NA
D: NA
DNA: TGTGCCAGCAGCTTAGAAAGGGGTGTTAGTGAGACCCAGTACTTC
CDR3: CASSLERGVSETQYF

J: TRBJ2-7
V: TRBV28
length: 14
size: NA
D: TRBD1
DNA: TGTGCCAGCAGGGGACAGGAACAATCCTACGAGCAGTACTTC
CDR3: CASRGQEQSYEQYF

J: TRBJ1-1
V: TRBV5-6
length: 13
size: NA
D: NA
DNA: TGTGCCAGCAGCTTGGAGCTTATGAGTGAAGCTTTCTTT
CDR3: CASSLELMSEAFF

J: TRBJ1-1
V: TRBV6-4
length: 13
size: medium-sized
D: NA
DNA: TGTGCCAGCAGTGAGGACATGAACACTGAAGCTTTCTTT
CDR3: CASSEDMNTEAFF

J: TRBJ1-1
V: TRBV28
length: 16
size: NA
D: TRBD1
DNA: TGTGCCAGCACCCCCGGGACAGGGAGAGTGAACACTGAAGCTTTCTTT
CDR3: CASTPGTGRVNTEAFF

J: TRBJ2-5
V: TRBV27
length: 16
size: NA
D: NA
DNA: TGTGCCAGCAGTTTAAGGCTACTTCACCAGGGAGAGACCCAGTACTTC
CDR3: CASSLRLLHQGETQYF

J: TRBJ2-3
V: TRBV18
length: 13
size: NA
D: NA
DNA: TGTGCCAGCTCCGACAGTAGCACAGATACGCAGTATTTT
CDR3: CASSDSSTDTQYF

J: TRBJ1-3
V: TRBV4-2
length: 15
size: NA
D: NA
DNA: TGTGCCAGCAGCCAAGATGACTTGTCTGGAAACACCATATATTTT
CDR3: CASSQDDLSGNTIYF

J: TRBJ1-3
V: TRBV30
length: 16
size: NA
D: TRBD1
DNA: TGTGCCAGTTACCCTCCGGGACAGGGAGTCGGAAACACCATATATTTT
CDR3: CASYPPGQGVGNTIYF

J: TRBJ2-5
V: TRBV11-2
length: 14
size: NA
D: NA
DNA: TGTGCCAGCAGCTTAGCCCGGACTCAAGAGACCCAGTACTTC
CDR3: CASSLARTQETQYF

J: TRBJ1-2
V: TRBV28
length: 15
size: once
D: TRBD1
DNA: TGTGCCAGCAGCGTCGTCCCCCAGGGGGCGAGTGGCTACACCTTC
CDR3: CASSVVPQGASGYTF

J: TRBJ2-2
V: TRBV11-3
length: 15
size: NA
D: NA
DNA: TGTGCCAGCAGCTTAGGATATAGCTCAGCCGGGGAGCTGTTTTTT
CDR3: CASSLGYSSAGELFF

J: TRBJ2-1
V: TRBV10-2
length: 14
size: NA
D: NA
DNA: TGCGCCAGCAGTGATTTGGGCCCAAGACGTGAGCAGTTCTTC
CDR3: CASSDLGPRREQFF

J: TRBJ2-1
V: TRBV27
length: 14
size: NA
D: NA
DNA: TGTGCCAGCAGGGACTACGGCCCCTACAATGAGCAGTTCTTC
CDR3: CASRDYGPYNEQFF

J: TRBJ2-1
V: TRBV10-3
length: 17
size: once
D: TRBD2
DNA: TGTGCCATCAGTGACCCGGGCGGGAGGAAGGTCGTAAATGAGCAGTTCTTC
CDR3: CAISDPGGRKVVNEQFF